Each of the 21 T cell receptor beta chains below was sequenced from the same sample in a study of shared T cell receptors in the human thymus. The method was immunoSEQ multiplex PCR; TCRdb's version includes in-frame clones alone and lacks a portion of them. The data contain about 730,000 clones, 70% to 90% of them singletons. The same specimen was also included in a second study, on human thymus T cells.

Source material: thymocytes. The receptors come from a girl younger than two with a congenital heart defect.

CDR3 in DNA: TGTGCCAGTAGTTGGACAGGAGATGGTAGCAATCAGCCCCAGCATTTT. Its translation is CASSWTGDGSNQPQHF. This chain connects TRBV19 to TRBJ1-5; 7 nucleotides agree with TRBD1. The CDR3 is 16 residues long. The J segment lost 0 bases and the V segment lost 5 bases, leaving 7 bases of the junction unmatched. Looked up from germline, CDR1 is LNHDA and CDR2 is SQIVND (reference sequence).

The chain recombines TRBV11-3 with TRBJ2-5; 9 nucleotides line up with TRBD1. Germline-derived CDR1 and CDR2 are SGHNT and YENEEA. Losses at the gene ends were 1 base for V and 2 bases for J; bases not matched to a gene: 14. The length of the CDR3 is 19 residues. The CDR3: CASSLGGQGEAEKQETQYF. The CDR3 region has the DNA TGTGCCAGCAGCTTAGGGGGACAGGGTGAGGCAGAGAAGCAAGAGACCCAGTACTTC. Using reference TRBV11-3 and TRBJ2-5 for the parts outside the CDR3, the full variable domain is EAGVVQSPRYKIIEKKQPVAFWCNPISGHNTLYWYLQNLGQGPELLIRYENEEAVDDSQLPKDRFSAERLKGVDSTLKIQPAELGDSAVYLCASSLGGQGEAEKQETQYFGPGTRLLVL.

This chain connects TRBV2 to TRBJ2-3; 8 bases match TRBD2. The CDR3 is 14 amino acids. V gave up 4 bases and J gave up 3 bases; unmatched junction bases: 3. In germline, CDR1 is SNHLY, CDR2 FYNNEI. The CDR3 region is CASSGTSITDTQYF. CDR3 DNA: TGTGCCAGCAGTGGGACTAGCATTACAGATACGCAGTATTTT.

The V gene is TRBV10-2, the J gene TRBJ2-3; the D gene is possibly TRBD2 (5 bases). CDR1 WSHSY and CDR2 SAAADI come from the germline V gene. The length of the CDR3 is 14 residues. V dropped 6 bases and J dropped 0 bases, with 10 bases sitting between them. This CDR3 reads CASSHRGSTDTQYF. The CDR3 bases are TGCGCCAGCAGCCACCGGGGAAGCACAGATACGCAGTATTTT.

The chain combines TRBV6-1 with TRBJ1-6, with D possibly matching TRBD1 (5 bases). The CDR3 has 18 amino acids. V was shortened by 0 bases and J by 7 bases, with 19 bases between the two germline ends. The germline gives CDR1 MNHNS, CDR2 SASEGT. For the CDR3, the DNA is TGTGCCAGCAGTGAAGCCCTTCGTGGTCAGGGCGTAAATTCACCCCTCCACTTT. It yields the protein CASSEALRGQGVNSPLHF.

The J gene is TRBJ2-6, the V gene TRBV18; perhaps TRBD2 as D (5 bases). The CDR3 covers 19 residues. Germline CDR1 and CDR2: KGHSH and LQKENI. The V and J ends lost 8 bases and 0 bases respectively, with 23 bases between them. CDR3 bases: TGTGCCAGCCGGGGTCTCAGGTTTACGGCGGACTCTGGGGCCAACGTCCTGACTTTC. It translates to CASRGLRFTADSGANVLTF.

V usage is TRBV6-5 and J usage is TRBJ1-1, with a possible D match to TRBD1 (5 bases). The CDR3 runs to 14 residues. Per germline, CDR1 MNHEY and CDR2 SVGAGI. V dropped 2 bases and J dropped 1 base, with 8 bases sitting between them. As DNA, the CDR3 is TGTGCCAGCAGTTACGGGCAGGGGAACACTGAAGCTTTCTTT. The encoded protein is CASSYGQGNTEAFF.

The chain is built from TRBV2 and TRBJ2-7; maybe TRBD2 (6 bases). The V end lost 8 bases, the J end lost 2 bases, and 16 bases lay between the germline ends. The CDR3 extends over 14 amino acids. Per germline, CDR1 SNHLY and CDR2 FYNNEI. CDR3 residues: CASRGGEMAYEQYF. CDR3 coding DNA: TGTGCCAGCCGAGGCGGGGAAATGGCCTACGAGCAGTACTTC. Full variable domain (outside the CDR3, taken from reference TRBV2 and TRBJ2-7): EPEVTQTPSHQVTQMGQEVILRCVPISNHLYFYWYRQILGQKVEFLVSFYNNEISEKSEIFDDQFSVERPDGSNFTLKIRSTKLEDSAMYFCASRGGEMAYEQYFGPGTRLTVT.

The genes are TRBV5-1 and TRBJ2-5; 7 bases map to TRBD2. Trimming took 0 bases from V and 5 from J; bases not matched to a gene: 13. Germline CDR1 and CDR2: SGHRS and YFSETQ. This CDR3 is 17 amino acids long. As DNA, the CDR3 is TGCGCCAGCAGCTTGGCTTTCTCCGGGACTATCGGGGAGACCCAGTACTTC. The encoded protein is CASSLAFSGTIGETQYF.

V is TRBV2 and J is TRBJ2-2, with D unresolved. Germline loops: CDR1 SNHLY, CDR2 FYNNEI. V was shortened by 5 bases and J by 0 bases, with 7 bases between the two germline ends. CDR3 size: 14 residues. DNA for the CDR3: TGTGCCAGCAGTAACAGCCCGAACACCGGGGAGCTGTTTTTT. This gives the protein CASSNSPNTGELFF.

The chain joins TRBV5-4 to TRBJ2-4; a weak D match, TRBD1 (6 bases). This CDR3 spans 13 amino acids. The V end was cut by 1 base, the J end by 6 bases, with 8 bases between. Germline V gene lookup returns CDR1 SGHNT and CDR2 YYREEE (reference sequence). DNA of the CDR3: TGTGCCAGCAGCTTGAGGGGGATAAACATTCAGTACTTC. This translates into CASSLRGINIQYF.

V gene TRBV27 combines with J gene TRBJ1-5; D might be TRBD1 (5 bases). This CDR3 is 17 amino acids long. Trimming pared 4 bases from V and 9 bases from J, leaving 25 bases between. Germline CDR1 is MNHEY and CDR2 is SMNVEV (reference sequence). DNA of the CDR3: TGTGCCAGCAGTTCGGCGTCCTCGACAGAAACCGGCTCGCCCCAGCATTTT. This encodes CASSSASSTETGSPQHF.

This sequence joins TRBV7-9 and TRBJ1-2; D may be TRBD1 (6 bases). Trimming removed 1 base from V and 6 bases from J, with 12 bases in between. This CDR3 has 14 amino acids. The germline V gene encodes CDR1 SEHNR and CDR2 FQNEAQ (reference sequence). The CDR3 loop is CASSLGTQGDGYTF. The CDR3 DNA sequence: TGTGCCAGCAGCTTAGGTACACAGGGAGATGGCTACACCTTC.

The genes are TRBV14 and TRBJ1-3; the D gene is possibly TRBD1 (5 bases). The length of the CDR3 is 16 residues. CDR1 SGHDN and CDR2 FVKESK come from the germline V gene. The V gene lost 0 bases and the J gene lost 0 bases, with 9 bases spanning the gap. This CDR3 is CASSQDQGLSGNTIYF. CDR3 nucleotide sequence: TGTGCCAGCAGCCAAGATCAGGGTCTCTCTGGAAACACCATATATTTT. Based on the CDR3 plus reference TRBV14 and TRBJ1-3, the full variable domain is EAGVTQFPSHSVIEKGQTVTLRCDPISGHDNLYWYRRVMGKEIKFLLHFVKESKQDESGMPNNRFLAERTGGTYSTLKVQPAELEDSGVYFCASSQDQGLSGNTIYFGEGSWLTVV.

The CDR3 loop is CAWKHRLNTEAFF. The CDR3 nucleotides are TGTGCCTGGAAGCACAGGTTGAACACTGAAGCTTTCTTT. The chain couples TRBV30 to TRBJ1-1; tentative D call: TRBD1 (5 bases). CDR3 size: 13 residues. Trimming left V 4 bases short and J 0 bases short, with 9 bases between. Germline V gene lookup returns CDR1 GTSNPN and CDR2 SVGIG (reference sequence).

This chain links TRBV19 with TRBJ1-2; 10 bases agree with TRBD1. The CDR3 sequence is 16 residues long. Germline CDR1 LNHDA, CDR2 SQIVND (reference sequence). V shed 6 bases and J 1 base; nucleotides not matched to a gene: 8. CDR3 sequence: CASRPDRGADNYGYTF. The CDR3 DNA reads as TGTGCCAGTAGGCCGGACAGGGGGGCTGATAACTATGGCTACACCTTC.

V usage is TRBV5-5 and J usage is TRBJ2-5; possible D gene TRBD1, 7 bases. Between the trimmed V and J ends, which lost 1 base and 5 bases, there was a span of 21 bases. The CDR3 totals 17 residues. Germline V gene lookup returns CDR1 SGHKS and CDR2 YYEKEE (reference sequence). CDR3 sequence reads: CASSLSSYRGGRETQYF. CDR3 nucleotide sequence: TGTGCCAGCAGCTTGTCCTCTTACAGGGGAGGTCGGGAGACCCAGTACTTC.

The chain couples TRBV7-9 to TRBJ2-7, with D possibly TRBD2 on 5 matching bases. V was cut by 3 bases and J by 3 bases, with 18 bases left in between. From germline, CDR1 is SEHNR and CDR2 FQNEAQ (reference sequence). The CDR3 extends over 16 amino acids. Written as DNA, the CDR3 is TGTGCCAGCAGCTTGCAGAGGGCTAACGCAGACTACGAGCAGTACTTC. Its translation: CASSLQRANADYEQYF. The complete variable domain, with remaining parts taken from reference TRBV7-9 and TRBJ2-7, reads DTGVSQNPRHKITKRGQNVTFRCDPISEHNRLYWYRQTLGQGPEFLTYFQNEAQLEKSRLLSDRFSAERPKGSFSTLEIQRTEQGDSAMYLCASSLQRANADYEQYFGPGTRLTVT.

The rearrangement links TRBV5-4 to TRBJ1-3; 7 nucleotides line up with TRBD1. The CDR3 sequence is 14 residues long. V was pared by 4 bases and J by 0 bases, with 1 base of the junction left unmatched. CDR1 SGHNT and CDR2 YYREEE come from the germline V gene (reference sequence). In nucleotides, the CDR3 is TGTGCCAGCAGCCCAGGGGGCTCTGGAAACACCATATATTTT. It encodes CASSPGGSGNTIYF.

J is TRBJ1-1 and V is TRBV12-5; no firm D call. Between the trimmed V and J ends, which lost 11 bases and 4 bases, there was a span of 11 bases. The germline CDR1 and CDR2 sequences are LGHNT and FRNRAP. The CDR3 covers 11 residues. The DNA for the CDR3 is TGTGCTTCCCGACGGGGCACTGAAGCTTTCTTT. Protein: CASRRGTEAFF.

The chain is built from TRBV5-1 and TRBJ1-1; D uncertain. Germline V gene sequence: CDR1 SGHRS, CDR2 YFSETQ. The CDR3 sequence is 15 residues long. Trimming removed 4 bases from V and 4 bases from J, with 17 bases in between. The CDR3 sequence is CASSAVVPLSTEAFF. The CDR3 DNA sequence: TGCGCCAGCAGCGCCGTGGTTCCCCTCAGCACTGAAGCTTTCTTT.